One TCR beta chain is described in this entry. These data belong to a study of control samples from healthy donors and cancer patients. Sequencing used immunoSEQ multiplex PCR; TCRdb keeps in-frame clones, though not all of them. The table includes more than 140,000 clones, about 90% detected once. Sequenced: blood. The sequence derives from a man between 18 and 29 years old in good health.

CDR3 DNA: TGTGCCAGCGGCGGCTCCTATAATTCACCCCTCCACTTT. Protein sequence: CASGGSYNSPLHF. The chain has TRBV4-2 and TRBJ1-6; unclear D gene. Per germline, CDR1 LGHNA and CDR2 YNFKEQ. The CDR3 has 13 amino acids. The V end lost 8 bases, the J end lost 0 bases, and 5 bases lay between the germline ends.